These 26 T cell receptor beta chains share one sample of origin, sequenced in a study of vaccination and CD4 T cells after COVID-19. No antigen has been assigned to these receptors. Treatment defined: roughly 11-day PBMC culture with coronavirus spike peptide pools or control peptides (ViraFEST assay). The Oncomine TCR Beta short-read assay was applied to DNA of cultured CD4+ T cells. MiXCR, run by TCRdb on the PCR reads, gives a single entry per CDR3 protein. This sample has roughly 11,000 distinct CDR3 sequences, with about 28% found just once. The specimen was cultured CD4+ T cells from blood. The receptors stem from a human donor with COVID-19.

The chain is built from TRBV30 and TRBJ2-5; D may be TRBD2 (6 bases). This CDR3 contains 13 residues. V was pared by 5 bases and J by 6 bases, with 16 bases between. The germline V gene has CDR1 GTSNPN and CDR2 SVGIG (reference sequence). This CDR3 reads CAWGMAEGKTQYF. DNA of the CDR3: TGTGCCTGGGGGATGGCGGAGGGTAAGACCCAGTACTTC.

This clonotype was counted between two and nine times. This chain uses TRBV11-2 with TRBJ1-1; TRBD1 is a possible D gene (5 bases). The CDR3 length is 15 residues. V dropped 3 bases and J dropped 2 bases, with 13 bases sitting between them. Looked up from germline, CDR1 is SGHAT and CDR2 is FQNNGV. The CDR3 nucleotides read TGTGCCAGCAGCTTGAGGAGACAGATTAACACTGAAGCTTTCTTT. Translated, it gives CASSLRRQINTEAFF.

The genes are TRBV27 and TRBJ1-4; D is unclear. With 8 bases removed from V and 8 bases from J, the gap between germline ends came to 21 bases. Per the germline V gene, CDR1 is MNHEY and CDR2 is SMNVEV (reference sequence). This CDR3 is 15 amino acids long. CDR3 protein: CASALITPTPEKLFF. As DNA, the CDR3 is TGTGCCAGCGCCCTGATCACCCCGACTCCGGAAAAACTGTTTTTT. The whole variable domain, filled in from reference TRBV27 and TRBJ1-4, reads EAQVTQNPRYLITVTGKKLTVTCSQNMNHEYMSWYRQDPGLGLRQIYYSMNVEVTDKGDVPEGYKVSRKEKRNFPLILESPSPNQTSLYFCASALITPTPEKLFFGSGTQLSVL.

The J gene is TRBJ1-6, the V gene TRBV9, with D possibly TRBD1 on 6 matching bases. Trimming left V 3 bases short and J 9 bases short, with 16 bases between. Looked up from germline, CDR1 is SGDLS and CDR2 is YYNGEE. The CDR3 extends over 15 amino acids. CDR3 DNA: TGTGCCAGCAGCGCTATGGGGGGCTTAGCTTCACCCCTCCACTTT. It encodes CASSAMGGLASPLHF.

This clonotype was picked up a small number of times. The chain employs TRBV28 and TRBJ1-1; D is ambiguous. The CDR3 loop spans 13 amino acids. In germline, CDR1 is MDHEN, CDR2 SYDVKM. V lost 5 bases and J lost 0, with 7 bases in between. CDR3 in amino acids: CASSKAVNTEAFF. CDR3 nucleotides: TGTGCCAGCAGTAAAGCGGTGAACACTGAAGCTTTCTTT.

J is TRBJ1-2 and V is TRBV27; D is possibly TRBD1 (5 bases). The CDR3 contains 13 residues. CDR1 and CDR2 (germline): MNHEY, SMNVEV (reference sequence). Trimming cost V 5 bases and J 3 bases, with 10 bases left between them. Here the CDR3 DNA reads TGTGCCAGCAGTGCGAGGGGCGACTATGGCTACACCTTC. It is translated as CASSARGDYGYTF.

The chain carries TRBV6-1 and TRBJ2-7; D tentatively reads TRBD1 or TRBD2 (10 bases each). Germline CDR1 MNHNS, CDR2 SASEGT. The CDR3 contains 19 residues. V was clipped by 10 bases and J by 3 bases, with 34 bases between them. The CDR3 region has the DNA TGTGCCACCTCCGGGACAGGGGTCCGCGGTAGCGGGGGGATCTACGAGCAGTACTTC. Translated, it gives CATSGTGVRGSGGIYEQYF.

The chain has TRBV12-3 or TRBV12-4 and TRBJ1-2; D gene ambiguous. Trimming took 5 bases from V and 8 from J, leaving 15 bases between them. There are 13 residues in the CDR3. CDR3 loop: CASSLDPGWGYTF. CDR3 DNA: TGTGCCAGCAGTCTCGACCCGGGTTGGGGCTACACCTTC.

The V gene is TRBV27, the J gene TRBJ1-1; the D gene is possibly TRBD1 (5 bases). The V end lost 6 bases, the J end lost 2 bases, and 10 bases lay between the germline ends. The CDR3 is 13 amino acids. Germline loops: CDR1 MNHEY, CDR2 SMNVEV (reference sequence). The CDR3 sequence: CASSTGTNTEAFF. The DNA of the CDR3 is TGTGCCAGCAGCACCGGGACCAACACTGAAGCTTTCTTT.

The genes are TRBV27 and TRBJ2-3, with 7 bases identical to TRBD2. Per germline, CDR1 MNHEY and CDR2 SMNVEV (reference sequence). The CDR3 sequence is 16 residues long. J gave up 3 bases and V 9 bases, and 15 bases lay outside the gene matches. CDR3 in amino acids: CASSRFRSGATDTQYF. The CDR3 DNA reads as TGTGCCAGTAGTCGGTTCCGGAGCGGGGCGACAGATACGCAGTATTTT.

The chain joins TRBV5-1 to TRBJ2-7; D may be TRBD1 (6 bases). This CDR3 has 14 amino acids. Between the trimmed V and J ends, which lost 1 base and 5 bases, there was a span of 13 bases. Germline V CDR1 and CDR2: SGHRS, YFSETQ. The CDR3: CASSLSYGGHEQYF. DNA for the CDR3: TGCGCCAGCAGCTTGTCCTATGGGGGCCACGAGCAGTACTTC. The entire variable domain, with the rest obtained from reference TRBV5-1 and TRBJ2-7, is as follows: KAGVTQTPRYLIKTRGQQVTLSCSPISGHRSVSWYQQTPGQGLQFLFEYFSETQRNKGNFPGRFSGRQFSNSRSEMNVSTLELGDSALYLCASSLSYGGHEQYFGPGTRLTVT.

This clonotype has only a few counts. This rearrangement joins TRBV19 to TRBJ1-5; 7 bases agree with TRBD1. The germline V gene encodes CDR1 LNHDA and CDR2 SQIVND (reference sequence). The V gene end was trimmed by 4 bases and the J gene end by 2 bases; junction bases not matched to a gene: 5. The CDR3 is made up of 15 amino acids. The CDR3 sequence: CASSTQTGGNQPQHF. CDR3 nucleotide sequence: TGTGCCAGTAGTACCCAAACAGGGGGCAATCAGCCCCAGCATTTT.

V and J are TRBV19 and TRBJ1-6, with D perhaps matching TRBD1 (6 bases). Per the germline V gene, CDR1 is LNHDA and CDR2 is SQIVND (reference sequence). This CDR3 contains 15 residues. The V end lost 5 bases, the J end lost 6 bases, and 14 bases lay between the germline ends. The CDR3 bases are TGTGCCAGTAGTCGGCAGGGGAGCAGTAATTCACCCCTCCACTTT. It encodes CASSRQGSSNSPLHF.

The CDR3 sequence is CASSRDRGMLKGQPQHF. The CDR3 DNA is TGTGCCAGCAGCAGGGACAGGGGCATGTTAAAAGGTCAGCCCCAGCATTTT. The gene calls are TRBV6-1 and TRBJ1-5; 10 bases are shared with TRBD1. The CDR3 is 17 amino acids. V lost 6 bases and J lost 6; bases outside the gene matches: 14. Germline CDR1 is MNHNS and CDR2 is SASEGT.

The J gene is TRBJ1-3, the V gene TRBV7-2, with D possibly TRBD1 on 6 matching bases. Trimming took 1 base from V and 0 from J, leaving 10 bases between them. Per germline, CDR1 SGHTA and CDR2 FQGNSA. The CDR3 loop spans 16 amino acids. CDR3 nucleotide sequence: TGTGCCAGCAGCTTAGTAGGGGGACCCTCTGGAAACACCATATATTTT. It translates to CASSLVGGPSGNTIYF.

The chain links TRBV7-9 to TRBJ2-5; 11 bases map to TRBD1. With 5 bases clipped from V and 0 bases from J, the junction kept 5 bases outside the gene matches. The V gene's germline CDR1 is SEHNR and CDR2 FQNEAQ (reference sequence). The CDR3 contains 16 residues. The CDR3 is CASSPWTGGDQETQYF. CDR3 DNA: TGTGCCAGCAGCCCTTGGACAGGGGGCGACCAAGAGACCCAGTACTTC.

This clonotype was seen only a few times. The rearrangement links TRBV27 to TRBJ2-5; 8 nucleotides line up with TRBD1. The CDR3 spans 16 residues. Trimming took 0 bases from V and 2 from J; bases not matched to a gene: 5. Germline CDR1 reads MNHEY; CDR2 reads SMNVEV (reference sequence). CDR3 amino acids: CASSLSTGQAQETQYF. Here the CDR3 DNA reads TGTGCCAGCAGTTTATCCACGGGACAGGCTCAAGAGACCCAGTACTTC.

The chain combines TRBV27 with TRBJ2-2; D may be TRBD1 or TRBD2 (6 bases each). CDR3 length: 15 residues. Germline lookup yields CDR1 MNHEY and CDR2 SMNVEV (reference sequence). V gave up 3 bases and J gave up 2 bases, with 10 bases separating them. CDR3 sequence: CASSFSGANTGELFF. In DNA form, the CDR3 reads TGTGCCAGCAGTTTTTCGGGGGCCAACACCGGGGAGCTGTTTTTT.

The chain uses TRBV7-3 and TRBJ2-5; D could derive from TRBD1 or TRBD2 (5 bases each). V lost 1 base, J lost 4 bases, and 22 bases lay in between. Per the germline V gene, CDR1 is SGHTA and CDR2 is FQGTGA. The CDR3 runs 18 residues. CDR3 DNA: TGTGCCAGCAGCTTAATTGGTAGGGACGGCCAAAGGGTAGAGACCCAGTACTTC. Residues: CASSLIGRDGQRVETQYF.

The CDR3 nucleotides are TGTGCCAGCAGCGGGCATAGGGGAACCGTCTACGAGCAGTACTTC. Residues: CASSGHRGTVYEQYF. The rearrangement links TRBV7-9 to TRBJ2-7, with a tentative D call TRBD1 (5 bases). Germline CDR1 SEHNR, CDR2 FQNEAQ (reference sequence). Trimming removed 5 bases at V and 3 bases at J, with 17 bases between. This CDR3 has 15 amino acids. Supplemented by reference TRBV7-9 and TRBJ2-7, the full variable domain reads DTGVSQNPRHKITKRGQNVTFRCDPISEHNRLYWYRQTLGQGPEFLTYFQNEAQLEKSRLLSDRFSAERPKGSFSTLEIQRTEQGDSAMYLCASSGHRGTVYEQYFGPGTRLTVT.

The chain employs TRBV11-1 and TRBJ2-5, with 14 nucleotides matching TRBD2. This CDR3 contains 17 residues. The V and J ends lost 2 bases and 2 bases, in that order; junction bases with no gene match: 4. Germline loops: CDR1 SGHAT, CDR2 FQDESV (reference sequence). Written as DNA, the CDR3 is TGTGCCAGCAGCTTAAGGGGACTAGCGGGGGAGCAAGAGACCCAGTACTTC. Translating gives CASSLRGLAGEQETQYF.

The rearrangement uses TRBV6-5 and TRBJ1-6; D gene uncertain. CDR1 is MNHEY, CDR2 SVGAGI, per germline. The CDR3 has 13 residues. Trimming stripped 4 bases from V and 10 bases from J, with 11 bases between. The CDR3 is CASSSLDRSPLHF. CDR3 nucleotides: TGTGCCAGCAGTTCATTGGACCGATCACCCCTCCACTTT.

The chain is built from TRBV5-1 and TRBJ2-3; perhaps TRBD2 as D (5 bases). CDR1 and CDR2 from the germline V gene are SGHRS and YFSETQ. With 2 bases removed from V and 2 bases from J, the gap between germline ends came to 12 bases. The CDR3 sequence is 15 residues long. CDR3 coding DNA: TGCGCCAGCAGCTTAGGGAGTTCAGTCACAGATACGCAGTATTTT. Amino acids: CASSLGSSVTDTQYF.

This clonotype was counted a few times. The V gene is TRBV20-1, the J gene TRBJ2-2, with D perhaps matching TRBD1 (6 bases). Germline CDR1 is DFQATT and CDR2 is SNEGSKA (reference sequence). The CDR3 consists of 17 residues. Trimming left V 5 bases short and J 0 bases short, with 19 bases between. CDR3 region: CSAPYRAGAPNTGELFF. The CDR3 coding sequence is TGCAGTGCTCCTTACAGGGCGGGCGCCCCGAACACCGGGGAGCTGTTTTTT.

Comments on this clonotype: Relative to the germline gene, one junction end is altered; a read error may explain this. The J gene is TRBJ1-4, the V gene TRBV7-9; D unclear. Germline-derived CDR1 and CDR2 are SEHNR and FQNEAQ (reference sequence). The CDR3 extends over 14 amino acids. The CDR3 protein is CASSFDATDEKLFF. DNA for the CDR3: TGTGCCAGCAGCTTCGACGCAACTGATGAAAAACTGTTTTTT.

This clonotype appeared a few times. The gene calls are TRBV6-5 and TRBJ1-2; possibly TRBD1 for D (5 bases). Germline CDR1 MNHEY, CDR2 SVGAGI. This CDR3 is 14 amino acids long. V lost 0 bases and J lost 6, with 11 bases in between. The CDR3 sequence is CASSYSLGVDGYTF. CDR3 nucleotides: TGTGCCAGCAGTTACTCTTTGGGGGTCGATGGCTACACCTTC.